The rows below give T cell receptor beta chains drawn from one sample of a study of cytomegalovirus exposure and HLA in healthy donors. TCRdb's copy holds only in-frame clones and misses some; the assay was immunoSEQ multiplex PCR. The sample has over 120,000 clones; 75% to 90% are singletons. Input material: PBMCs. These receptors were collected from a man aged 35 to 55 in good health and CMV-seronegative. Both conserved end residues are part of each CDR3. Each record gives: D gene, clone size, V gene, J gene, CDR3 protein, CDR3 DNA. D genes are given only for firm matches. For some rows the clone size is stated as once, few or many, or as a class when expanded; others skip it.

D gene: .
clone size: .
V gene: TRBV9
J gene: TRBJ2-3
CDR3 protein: CASSATGWVTDTQYF
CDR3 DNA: TGTGCCAGCAGCGCTACAGGGTGGGTGACAGATACGCAGTATTTT

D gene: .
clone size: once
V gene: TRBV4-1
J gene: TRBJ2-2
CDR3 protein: CASRQTPAGSNTGELFF
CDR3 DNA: TGCGCCAGCAGGCAAACGCCCGCAGGGTCGAACACCGGGGAGCTGTTTTTT

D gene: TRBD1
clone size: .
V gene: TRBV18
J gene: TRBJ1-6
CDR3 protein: CASSPQGGQDSPLHF
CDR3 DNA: TGTGCCAGCTCACCTCAGGGGGGACAGGATTCACCCCTCCACTTT

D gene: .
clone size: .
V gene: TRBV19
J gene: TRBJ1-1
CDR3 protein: CASKGPAEAFF
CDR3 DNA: TGTGCCAGTAAGGGGCCTGCTGAAGCTTTCTTT

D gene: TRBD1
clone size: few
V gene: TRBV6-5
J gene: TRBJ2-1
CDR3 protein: CASSPDRGYNEQFF
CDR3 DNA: TGTGCCAGCAGTCCCGACAGGGGTTACAATGAGCAGTTCTTC

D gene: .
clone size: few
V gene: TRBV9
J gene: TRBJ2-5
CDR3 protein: CASSPRGAETQYF
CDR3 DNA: TGTGCCAGCAGCCCCCGGGGGGCGGAGACCCAGTACTTC

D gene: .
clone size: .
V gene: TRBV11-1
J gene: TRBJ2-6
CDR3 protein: CASSLAMRSGANVLTF
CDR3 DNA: TGTGCCAGCAGCTTAGCGATGCGGTCTGGGGCCAACGTCCTGACTTTC

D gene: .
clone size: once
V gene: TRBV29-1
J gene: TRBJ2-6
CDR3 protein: CSVAIHGRLAASGANALTF
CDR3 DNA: TGCAGCGTTGCCATACACGGCCGACTCGCGGCCTCTGGGGCCAACGCCCTGACTTTC

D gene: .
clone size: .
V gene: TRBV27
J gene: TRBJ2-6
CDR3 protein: CASSLRSIEGAPGANVLTF
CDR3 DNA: TGTGCCAGCAGTCTTCGGAGTATAGAGGGCGCCCCTGGGGCCAACGTCCTGACTTTC

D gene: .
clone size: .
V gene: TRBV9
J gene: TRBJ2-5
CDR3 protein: CASSLPPGETQYF
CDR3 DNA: TGTGCCAGCAGCTTGCCTCCGGGAGAGACCCAGTACTTC

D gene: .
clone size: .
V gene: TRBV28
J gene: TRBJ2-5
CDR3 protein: CAYAEQGTQYF
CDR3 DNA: TGTGCCTACGCGGAGCAGGGGACCCAGTACTTC

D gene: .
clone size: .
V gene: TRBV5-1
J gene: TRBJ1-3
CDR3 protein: CASSLTTGNSGNTIYF
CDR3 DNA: TGCGCCAGCAGCTTGACCACGGGGAACTCTGGAAACACCATATATTTT

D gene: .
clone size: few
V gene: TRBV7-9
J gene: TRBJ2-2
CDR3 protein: CASSFTTNTGELFF
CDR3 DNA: TGTGCCAGCAGCTTCACAACGAACACCGGGGAGCTGTTTTTT

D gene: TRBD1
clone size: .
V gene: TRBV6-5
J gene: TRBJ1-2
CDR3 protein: CASSYQGARNYGYTF
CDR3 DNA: TGTGCCAGCAGTTATCAGGGGGCGAGAAACTATGGCTACACCTTC

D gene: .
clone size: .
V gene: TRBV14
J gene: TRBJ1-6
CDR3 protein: CASSPWGLLNSPLHF
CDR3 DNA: TGTGCCAGCAGCCCTTGGGGCCTTCTGAATTCACCCCTCCACTTT

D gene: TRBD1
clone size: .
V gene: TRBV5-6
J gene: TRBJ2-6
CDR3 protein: CASSRPTGAGGANVLTF
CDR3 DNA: TGTGCCAGCAGCAGACCGACAGGGGCTGGCGGGGCCAACGTCCTGACTTTC

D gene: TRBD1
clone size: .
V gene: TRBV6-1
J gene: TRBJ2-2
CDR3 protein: CASRTGGPPGELFF
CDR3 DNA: TGTGCCAGCAGGACAGGGGGACCTCCCGGGGAGCTGTTTTTT

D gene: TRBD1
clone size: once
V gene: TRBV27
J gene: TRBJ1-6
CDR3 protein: CASTRGQGAVNSPLHF
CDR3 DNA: TGTGCCAGTACTCGCGGACAGGGAGCCGTGAATTCACCCCTCCACTTT